These T cell receptor beta chains were read from a single sample in a study of blood T cell repertoires in COVID-19. Produced via immunoSEQ multiplex PCR; TCRdb's table is partial and in-frame only. This sample yields under 85,000 clones, of which 85% are seen a single time; just under 3% belongs to the top ten. The sequenced material came from peripheral blood. The receptors originated from a man older than 75 with acute or convalescent COVID-19. CDR3s include the opening cysteine and the closing phenylalanine or tryptophan. A D gene is named only where the DNA matches it firmly. Not all rows give a size; the values are once, few, many and, for expanded clones, a class.

J gene	D gene	clone size	V gene	CDR3 protein	CDR3 DNA
TRBJ1-4	-	few	TRBV5-1	CASSFVGTPEKLFF	TGCGCCAGCAGCTTCGTTGGGACACCAGAAAAACTGTTTTTT
TRBJ2-3	TRBD1	-	TRBV24-1	CATGKGATDTQYF	TGTGCCACCGGGAAGGGGGCAACAGATACGCAGTATTTT
TRBJ1-4	TRBD1	-	TRBV19	CASSRSQGATNEKLFF	TGTGCCAGTAGTAGATCCCAGGGGGCAACTAATGAAAAACTGTTTTTT
TRBJ2-5	TRBD2	once	TRBV7-2	CASSQRTSGRALSSTQYF	TGTGCCAGCAGCCAGCGGACTAGCGGGAGGGCCTTGAGCTCGACCCAGTACTTC
TRBJ2-5	-	once	TRBV19	CASSIVNRQETQYF	TGTGCCAGTAGTATAGTCAACAGACAAGAGACCCAGTACTTC
TRBJ1-1	TRBD1	-	TRBV3-1/TRBV3-2	CASSQNRGTEAFF	TGTGCCAGCAGCCAAAACAGGGGCACTGAAGCTTTCTTT
TRBJ2-5	TRBD2	-	TRBV7-2	CASSPGSGRETQYF	TGTGCCAGCAGCCCAGGGAGCGGGAGAGAGACCCAGTACTTC
TRBJ2-3	-	-	TRBV4-3	CASSPGQLQSDTQYF	TGCGCCAGCAGCCCCGGACAGTTGCAATCAGATACGCAGTATTTT
TRBJ2-1	TRBD2	-	TRBV19	CASSPPARSGRGSYNEQFF	TGTGCCAGTAGTCCCCCGGCCCGTAGCGGGAGGGGCTCCTACAATGAGCAGTTCTTC
TRBJ1-1	TRBD1	-	TRBV3-1/TRBV3-2	CASSRGQEAFF	TGTGCCAGCAGCCGAGGACAGGAGGCTTTCTTT
TRBJ2-7	TRBD1	-	TRBV9	CASSVGQGPYEQYF	TGTGCCAGCAGCGTAGGACAGGGGCCATACGAGCAGTACTTC
TRBJ1-4	-	few	TRBV5-1	CASSLQPQGANEKLFF	TGCGCCAGCAGCTTACAACCACAGGGTGCTAATGAAAAACTGTTTTTT
TRBJ2-7	-	-	TRBV10-2	CASSEGRGYEQYF	TGCGCCAGCAGTGAAGGTAGGGGCTACGAGCAGTACTTC
TRBJ2-5	TRBD2	-	TRBV9	CASSVVAGGPGTQYF	TGTGCCAGCAGCGTAGTAGCGGGAGGGCCGGGGACCCAGTACTTC
TRBJ1-2	-	-	TRBV6-5	CASSPTGGGYGYTF	TGTGCCAGCAGCCCCACGGGGGGAGGCTATGGCTACACCTTC
TRBJ1-6	TRBD1	few	TRBV5-1	CASSPSGTGGSPLHF	TGCGCCAGCAGCCCATCCGGGACAGGCGGTTCACCCCTCCACTTT
TRBJ2-1	TRBD2	-	TRBV7-8	CASSLAPSGNYNEQFF	TGTGCCAGCAGCTTAGCCCCTAGCGGCAACTACAATGAGCAGTTCTTC
TRBJ2-1	TRBD2	-	TRBV29-1	CSGQLAGGSYNEQFF	TGCAGCGGTCAACTAGCGGGCGGCTCCTACAATGAGCAGTTCTTC
TRBJ2-2	-	few	TRBV7-9	CASTVSGGNTGELFF	TGTGCCAGCACGGTTTCTGGCGGGAACACCGGGGAGCTGTTTTTT
TRBJ1-2	-	-	TRBV4-3	CASSQASGKSGYTF	TGCGCCAGCAGCCAAGCTTCAGGGAAGAGTGGCTACACCTTC
TRBJ1-2	TRBD1	-	TRBV27	CASSRQGALIYGYTF	TGTGCCAGCAGTCGACAGGGGGCGCTTATCTATGGCTACACCTTC
TRBJ2-5	-	-	TRBV24-1	CATSDSRTDQETQYF	TGTGCCACCAGTGATTCGAGGACAGACCAAGAGACCCAGTACTTC
TRBJ1-4	-	-	TRBV7-9	CASSLDRGGEKLFF	TGTGCCAGCAGCCTGGACCGCGGAGGTGAAAAACTGTTTTTT
TRBJ1-2	-	-	TRBV5-1	CASSLDPRNYGYTF	TGCGCCAGCAGCTTGGATCCCAGGAACTATGGCTACACCTTC
TRBJ2-5	TRBD2	-	TRBV4-2	CASSSGTSGQETQYF	TGTGCCAGCAGCTCCGGGACTAGCGGTCAAGAGACCCAGTACTTC
TRBJ2-2	-	-	TRBV7-9	CASSLGQTNTGELFF	TGTGCCAGCAGCTTGGGCCAGACGAACACCGGGGAGCTGTTTTTT
TRBJ1-1	-	-	TRBV6-5	CASSYSSGRNTEAFF	TGTGCCAGCAGTTACTCATCTGGCAGGAACACTGAAGCTTTCTTT
TRBJ1-1	-	-	TRBV5-8	CASSSWGGNTEAFF	TGTGCCAGCAGCTCCTGGGGAGGGAACACTGAAGCTTTCTTT
TRBJ2-6	-	-	TRBV10-3	CAISPNRQDASGANVLTF	TGTGCCATCAGCCCGAACAGGCAGGATGCGTCCGGGGCCAACGTCCTGACTTTC
TRBJ1-2	-	-	TRBV7-2	CASSLDGSGNRGYTF	TGTGCCAGCAGCTTGGACGGCAGCGGGAACCGAGGCTACACCTTC
TRBJ2-3	-	-	TRBV2	CASSEPVVVDTQYF	TGTGCCAGCAGTGAACCGGTCGTAGTAGATACGCAGTATTTT
TRBJ1-2	-	-	TRBV29-1	CSVAEDGYTF	TGCAGCGTTGCTGAGGATGGCTACACCTTC
TRBJ1-2	-	-	TRBV10-2	CASSPPGQRGYTF	TGCGCCAGCAGTCCGCCCGGACAGCGGGGCTACACCTTC
TRBJ1-1	-	-	TRBV10-3	CAISGRSGGNTEAFF	TGTGCCATCAGTGGACGATCCGGGGGTAACACTGAAGCTTTCTTT
TRBJ2-1	TRBD1	few	TRBV28	CASSSSGQGFNEQFF	TGTGCCAGCAGTTCTTCCGGACAGGGCTTCAATGAGCAGTTCTTC
TRBJ2-1	-	-	TRBV7-9	CASSTSGTHLLNEQFF	TGTGCCAGCAGCACCTCCGGGACTCACCTTCTTAATGAGCAGTTCTTC
TRBJ1-2	TRBD1	-	TRBV29-1	CSVRTGGTYGYTF	TGCAGCGTTAGAACAGGGGGGACCTATGGCTACACCTTC
TRBJ1-2	-	-	TRBV19	CASATTAQGAGGYTF	TGTGCCAGCGCCACCACCGCCCAGGGTGCGGGGGGCTACACCTTC
TRBJ2-1	TRBD2	-	TRBV2	CASSGGLAGGGGEQFF	TGTGCCAGCAGCGGGGGACTAGCGGGAGGAGGCGGTGAGCAGTTCTTC
TRBJ2-2	-	-	TRBV7-2	CARRTSNTGELFF	TGTGCCAGGAGGACTTCGAACACCGGGGAGCTGTTTTTT
TRBJ1-2	-	-	TRBV6-5	CASKIPGGYGYTF	TGTGCCAGCAAAATCCCGGGAGGCTATGGCTACACCTTC
TRBJ2-1	TRBD2	-	TRBV7-2	CASSLAGTRSHEQFF	TGTGCCAGCAGCTTAGCGGGGACTAGGTCCCATGAGCAGTTCTTC
TRBJ2-1	TRBD1	-	TRBV28	CASSLRDRGSNEQFF	TGTGCCAGCAGTTTAAGGGACAGGGGTAGCAATGAGCAGTTCTTC
TRBJ2-5	-	-	TRBV3-1/TRBV3-2	CASSQMLGEQETQYF	TGTGCCAGCAGCCAAATGTTAGGGGAACAAGAGACCCAGTACTTC
TRBJ2-6	-	-	TRBV4-1	CASSQEGPFSGANVLTF	TGCGCCAGCAGCCAAGAGGGGCCGTTCTCTGGGGCCAACGTCCTGACTTTC
TRBJ2-3	TRBD2	-	TRBV5-1	CASSLGGLANTDTQYF	TGCGCCAGCAGCTTGGGAGGACTAGCCAACACAGATACGCAGTATTTT
TRBJ1-1	TRBD1	-	TRBV5-1	CASSSGQGRTEAFF	TGCGCCAGCAGCTCGGGACAGGGGAGGACTGAAGCTTTCTTT
TRBJ1-2	-	-	TRBV4-2	CASSQHDRPAYGYTF	TGTGCCAGCAGCCAACATGACAGGCCAGCCTATGGCTACACCTTC
TRBJ2-1	-	once	TRBV5-1	CASRSGSSMNEQFF	TGCGCCAGCAGATCCGGGAGTAGCATGAATGAGCAGTTCTTC
TRBJ2-3	-	-	TRBV4-2	CASSQGRVLASDTQYF	TGTGCCAGCAGCCAAGGCCGAGTACTAGCCTCAGATACGCAGTATTTT
TRBJ2-5	TRBD2	-	TRBV5-1	CASSLVGGRWQETQYF	TGCGCCAGCAGCTTGGTCGGCGGGAGATGGCAAGAGACCCAGTACTTC
TRBJ2-1	TRBD2	-	TRBV4-3	CASSQLLADYNEQFF	TGCGCCAGCAGCCAATTACTAGCGGACTACAATGAGCAGTTCTTC
TRBJ1-5	-	-	TRBV30	CAWSTPGVPREPQHF	TGTGCCTGGAGTACCCCCGGAGTCCCGCGTGAGCCCCAGCATTTT